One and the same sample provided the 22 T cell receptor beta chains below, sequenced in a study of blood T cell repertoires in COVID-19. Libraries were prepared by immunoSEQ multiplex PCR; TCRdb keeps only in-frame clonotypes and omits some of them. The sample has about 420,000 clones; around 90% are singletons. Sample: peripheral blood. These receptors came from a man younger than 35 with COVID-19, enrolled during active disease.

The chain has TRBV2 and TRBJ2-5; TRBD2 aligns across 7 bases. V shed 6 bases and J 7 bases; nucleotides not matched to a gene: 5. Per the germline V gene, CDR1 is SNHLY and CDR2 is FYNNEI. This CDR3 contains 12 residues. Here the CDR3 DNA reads TGTGCCAGCAGGGGGGGGAAAGGGACCCAGTACTTC. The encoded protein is CASRGGKGTQYF.

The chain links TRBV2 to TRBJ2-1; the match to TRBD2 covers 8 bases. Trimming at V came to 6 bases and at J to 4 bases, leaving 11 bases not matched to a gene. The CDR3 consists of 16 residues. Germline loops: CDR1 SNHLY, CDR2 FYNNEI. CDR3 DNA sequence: TGTGCCAGCAGACCCGCCGCGGGGGGCGGGTACAATGAGCAGTTCTTC. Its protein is CASRPAAGGGYNEQFF.

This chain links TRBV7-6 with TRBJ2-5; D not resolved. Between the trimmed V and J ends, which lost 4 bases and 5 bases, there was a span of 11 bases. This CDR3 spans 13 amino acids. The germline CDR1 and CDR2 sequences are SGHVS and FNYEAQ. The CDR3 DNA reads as TGTGCCAGCAGCTCCCCCCCCGCGGAGACCCAGTACTTC. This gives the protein CASSSPPAETQYF.

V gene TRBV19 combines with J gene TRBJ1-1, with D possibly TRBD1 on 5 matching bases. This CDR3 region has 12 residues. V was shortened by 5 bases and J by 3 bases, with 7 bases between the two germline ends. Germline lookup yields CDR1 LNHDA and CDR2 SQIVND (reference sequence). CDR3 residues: CASSVRDTEAFF. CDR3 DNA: TGTGCCAGTAGTGTCAGGGACACTGAAGCTTTCTTT. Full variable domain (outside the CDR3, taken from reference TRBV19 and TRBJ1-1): DGGITQSPKYLFRKEGQNVTLSCEQNLNHDAMYWYRQDPGQGLRLIYYSQIVNDFQKGDIAEGYSVSREKKESFPLTVTSAQKNPTAFYLCASSVRDTEAFFGQGTRLTVV.

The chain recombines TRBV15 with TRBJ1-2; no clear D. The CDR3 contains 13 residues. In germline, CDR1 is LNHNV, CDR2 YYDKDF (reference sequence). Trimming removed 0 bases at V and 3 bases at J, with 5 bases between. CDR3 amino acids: CATSREEDYGYTF. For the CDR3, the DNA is TGTGCCACCAGCAGAGAGGAGGACTATGGCTACACCTTC.

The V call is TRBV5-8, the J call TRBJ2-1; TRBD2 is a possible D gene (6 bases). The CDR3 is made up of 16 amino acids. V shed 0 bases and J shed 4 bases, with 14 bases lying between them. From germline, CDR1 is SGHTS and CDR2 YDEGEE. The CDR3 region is CASSLGGLSLYNEQFF. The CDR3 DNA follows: TGTGCCAGCAGCTTGGGGGGACTTTCCCTTTACAATGAGCAGTTCTTC.

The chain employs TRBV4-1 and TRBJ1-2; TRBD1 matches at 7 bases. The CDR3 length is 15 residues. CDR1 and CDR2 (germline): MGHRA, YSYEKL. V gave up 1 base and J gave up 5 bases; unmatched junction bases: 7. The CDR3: CASSQVVTGDYGYTF. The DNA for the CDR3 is TGCGCCAGCAGCCAAGTAGTAACAGGGGATTATGGCTACACCTTC.

CDR3 coding DNA: TGTGCCAGCAGCATAAGAATACTAGCCTACCTTACAGATACGCAGTATTTT. This sequence encodes CASSIRILAYLTDTQYF. The J gene is TRBJ2-3, the V gene TRBV5-6, with a weak D call TRBD2 (6 bases). Per the germline V gene, CDR1 is SGHDT and CDR2 is YYEEEE. Trimming left V 4 bases short and J 3 bases short, with 21 bases between. This CDR3 is 17 amino acids long.

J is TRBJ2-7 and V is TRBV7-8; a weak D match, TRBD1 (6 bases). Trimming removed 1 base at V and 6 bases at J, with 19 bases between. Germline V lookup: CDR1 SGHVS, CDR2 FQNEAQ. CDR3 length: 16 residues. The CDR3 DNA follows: TGTGCCAGCAGCTTAGTAACAGGGATGGAGGCAGGCGAGCAGTACTTC. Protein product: CASSLVTGMEAGEQYF.

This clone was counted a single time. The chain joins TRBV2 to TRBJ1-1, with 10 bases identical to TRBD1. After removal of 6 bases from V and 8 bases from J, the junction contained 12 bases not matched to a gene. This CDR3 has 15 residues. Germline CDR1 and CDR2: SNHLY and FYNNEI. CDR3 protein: CASSDPGQGLMEAFF. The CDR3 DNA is TGTGCCAGCAGCGACCCGGGACAGGGGTTAATGGAAGCTTTCTTT. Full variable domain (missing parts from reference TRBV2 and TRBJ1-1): EPEVTQTPSHQVTQMGQEVILRCVPISNHLYFYWYRQILGQKVEFLVSFYNNEISEKSEIFDDQFSVERPDGSNFTLKIRSTKLEDSAMYFCASSDPGQGLMEAFFGQGTRLTVV.

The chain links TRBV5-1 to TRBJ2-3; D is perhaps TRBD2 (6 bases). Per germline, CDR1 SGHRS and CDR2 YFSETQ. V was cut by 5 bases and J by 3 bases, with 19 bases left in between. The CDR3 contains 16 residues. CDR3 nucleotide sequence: TGCGCCAGCAGACTTGGGCGGGGCAGAAATACAGATACGCAGTATTTT. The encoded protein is CASRLGRGRNTDTQYF.

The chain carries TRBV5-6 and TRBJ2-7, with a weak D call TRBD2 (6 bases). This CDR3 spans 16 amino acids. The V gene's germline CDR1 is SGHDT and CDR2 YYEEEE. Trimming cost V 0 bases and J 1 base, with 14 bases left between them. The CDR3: CASSLGPGRTSYEQYF. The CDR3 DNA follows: TGTGCCAGCAGCTTGGGGCCCGGGAGAACATCCTACGAGCAGTACTTC.

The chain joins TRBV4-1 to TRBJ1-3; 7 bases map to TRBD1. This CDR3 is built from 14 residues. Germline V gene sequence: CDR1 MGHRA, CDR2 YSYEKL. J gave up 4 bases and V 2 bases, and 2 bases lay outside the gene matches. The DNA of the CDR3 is TGCGCCAGCAGCCAAACAGGGGTGGGAAACACCATATATTTT. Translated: CASSQTGVGNTIYF.

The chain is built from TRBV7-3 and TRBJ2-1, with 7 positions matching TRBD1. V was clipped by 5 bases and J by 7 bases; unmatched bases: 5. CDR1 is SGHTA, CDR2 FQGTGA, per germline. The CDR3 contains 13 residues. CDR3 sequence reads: CASSEDRHNEQFF. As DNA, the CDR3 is TGTGCCAGCAGCGAGGACAGGCATAATGAGCAGTTCTTC. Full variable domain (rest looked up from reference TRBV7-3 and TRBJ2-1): GAGVSQTPSNKVTEKGKYVELRCDPISGHTALYWYRQSLGQGPEFLIYFQGTGAADDSGLPNDRFFAVRPEGSVSTLKIQRTERGDSAVYLCASSEDRHNEQFFGPGTRLTVL.

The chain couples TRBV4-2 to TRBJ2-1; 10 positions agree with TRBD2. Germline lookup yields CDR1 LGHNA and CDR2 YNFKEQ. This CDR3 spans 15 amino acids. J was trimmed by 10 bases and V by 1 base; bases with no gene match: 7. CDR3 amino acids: CASSQAIGLADEQFF. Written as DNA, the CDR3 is TGTGCCAGCAGCCAAGCGATTGGACTAGCGGACGAGCAGTTCTTC.

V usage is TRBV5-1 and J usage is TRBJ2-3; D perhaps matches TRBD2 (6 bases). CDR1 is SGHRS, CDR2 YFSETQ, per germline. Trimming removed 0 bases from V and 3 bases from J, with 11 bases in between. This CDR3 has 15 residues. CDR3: CASSLEVGGTDTQYF. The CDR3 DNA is TGCGCCAGCAGCTTGGAGGTGGGGGGTACAGATACGCAGTATTTT.

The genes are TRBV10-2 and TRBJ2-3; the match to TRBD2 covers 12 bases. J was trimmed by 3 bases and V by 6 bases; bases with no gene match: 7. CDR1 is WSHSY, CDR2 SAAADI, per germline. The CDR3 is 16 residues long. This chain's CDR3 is CASSVLAGGGTDTQYF. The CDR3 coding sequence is TGCGCCAGCAGCGTCCTAGCGGGGGGGGGAACAGATACGCAGTATTTT.

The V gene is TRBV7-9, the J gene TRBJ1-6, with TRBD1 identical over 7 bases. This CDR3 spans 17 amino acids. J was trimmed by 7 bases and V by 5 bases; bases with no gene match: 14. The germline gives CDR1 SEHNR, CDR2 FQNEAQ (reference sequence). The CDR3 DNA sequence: TGTGCCAGCAGCCCAGGGACAGTTCCCCTGGGGAATTCACCCCTCCACTTT. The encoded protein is CASSPGTVPLGNSPLHF.

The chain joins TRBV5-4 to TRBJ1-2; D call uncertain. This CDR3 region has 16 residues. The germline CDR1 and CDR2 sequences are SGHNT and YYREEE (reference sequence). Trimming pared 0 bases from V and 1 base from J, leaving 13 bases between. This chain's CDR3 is CASSLAVSDFNYGYTF. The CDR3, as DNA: TGTGCCAGCAGCTTGGCAGTGTCAGATTTTAACTATGGCTACACCTTC. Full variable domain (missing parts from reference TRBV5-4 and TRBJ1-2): ETGVTQSPTHLIKTRGQQVTLRCSSQSGHNTVSWYQQALGQGPQFIFQYYREEENGRGNFPPRFSGLQFPNYSSELNVNALELDDSALYLCASSLAVSDFNYGYTFGSGTRLTVV.

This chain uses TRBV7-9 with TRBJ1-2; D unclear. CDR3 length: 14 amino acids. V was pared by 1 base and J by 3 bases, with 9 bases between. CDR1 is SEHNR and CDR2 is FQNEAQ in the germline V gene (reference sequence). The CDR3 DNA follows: TGTGCCAGCAGCTTAGGTTCAGCGGACTATGGCTACACCTTC. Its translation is CASSLGSADYGYTF.

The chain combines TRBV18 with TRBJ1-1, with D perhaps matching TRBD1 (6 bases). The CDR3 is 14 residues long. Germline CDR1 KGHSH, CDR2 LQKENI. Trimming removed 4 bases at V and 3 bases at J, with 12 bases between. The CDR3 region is CASSQIGQYTEAFF. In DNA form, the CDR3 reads TGTGCCAGCTCACAGATTGGACAGTACACTGAAGCTTTCTTT. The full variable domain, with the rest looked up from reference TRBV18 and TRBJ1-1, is NAGVMQNPRHLVRRRGQEARLRCSPMKGHSHVYWYRQLPEEGLKFMVYLQKENIIDESGMPKERFSAEFPKEGPSILRIQQVVRGDSAAYFCASSQIGQYTEAFFGQGTRLTVV.

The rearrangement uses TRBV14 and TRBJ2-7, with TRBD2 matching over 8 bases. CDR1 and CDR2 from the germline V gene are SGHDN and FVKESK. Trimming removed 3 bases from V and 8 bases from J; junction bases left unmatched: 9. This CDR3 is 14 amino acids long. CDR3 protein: CASSHPGLGDKQYF. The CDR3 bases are TGTGCCAGCAGCCACCCGGGACTAGGGGACAAGCAGTACTTC.